These 14 T cell receptor beta chains were all obtained from the same sample, sequenced in a study of metastatic and nonmetastatic thyroid tumors. MiXCR re-clonotyped the PCR reads for TCRdb. The repertoire holds some 34,000 clones, with 17% as singletons. Until they underwent thyroid surgery, no patient had received any treatment. Sequenced material: blood. Every receptor here comes from a female donor with papillary thyroid cancer or a benign thyroid nodule (not recorded which). Some clones in this sample may be carry-over from other donors' samples.

Worth noting for this clone: This may stem from a read error, because a much larger clone lies one nucleotide away. This rearrangement joins TRBV7-3 to TRBJ2-1, with a weak D call TRBD1 (6 bases). Trimming cost V 5 bases and J 4 bases, with 9 bases left between them. CDR3 length: 13 residues. The germline CDR1 and CDR2 sequences are SGHTA and FQGTGA. In DNA form, the CDR3 reads TGTGCCAGCAGCCCCCAGGGGTACAATGAGCAGTTCTTC. It translates to CASSPQGYNEQFF.

This clone has more than one count but fewer than ten. Sequence at one end of the junction differs from germline and may be a read error. The V gene is TRBV6-1, the J gene TRBJ1-5, with D maybe TRBD1 (6 bases). Germline assignment: CDR1 MNHNS and CDR2 SASEGT. The CDR3 is 14 residues long. CDR3 region: CARSYTGPNQPKHF. CDR3 DNA: TGTGCCAGAAGCTATACAGGGCCCAATCAGCCCAAGCATTTT.

A single count supports this clone. The chain joins TRBV9 to TRBJ2-2; weak D call: TRBD1 (6 bases). The germline CDR1 and CDR2 sequences are SGDLS and YYNGEE. The CDR3 runs to 13 residues. V was pared by 0 bases and J by 9 bases, with 9 bases between. This CDR3 is CASSVAGAWELFF. In DNA, the CDR3 is TGTGCCAGCAGCGTAGCAGGGGCCTGGGAGCTGTTTTTT.

Worth noting for this clone: One junction end does not reproduce the germline sequence, and a read error may be involved. This chain uses TRBV20-1 with TRBJ2-7; tentative D call: TRBD1 (6 bases). Germline V gene lookup returns CDR1 DFQATT and CDR2 SNEGSKA (reference sequence). The CDR3 covers 12 residues. The CDR3 coding sequence is TGCATTGCTTCGCAGGGGACGTACGAGCAGTACTTC. Its protein product is CIASQGTYEQYF.

This clone was recorded at least ten times. The V gene is TRBV5-1, the J gene TRBJ1-3; 8 bases match TRBD1. J lost 4 bases, V lost 4 bases, and 4 bases had no gene match. This CDR3 region has 14 residues. Germline V gives CDR1 SGHRS, CDR2 YFSETQ. As DNA, the CDR3 is TGCGCCAGCAGCCAACAGGGGGGAGGAAACACCATATATTTT. Protein sequence: CASSQQGGGNTIYF.

The chain combines TRBV6-1 with TRBJ2-1; 10 positions agree with TRBD2. The trim removed 5 bases at V and 4 bases at J, leaving 8 bases unmatched. The CDR3 totals 16 residues. CDR1 and CDR2 (germline): MNHNS, SASEGT. The CDR3 DNA reads TGTGCCAGCAGTATATTAATAGCGGGGGGTTACAATGAGCAGTTCTTC. This codes for CASSILIAGGYNEQFF.

This clone was seen many times. This chain joins TRBV6-1 and TRBJ2-2; either TRBD1 or TRBD2 may supply D (5 bases each). The V end was cut by 8 bases, the J end by 6 bases, with 16 bases between. The CDR3 length is 14 residues. Germline V lookup: CDR1 MNHNS, CDR2 SASEGT. This CDR3 is CASREGRVPGELFF. As DNA, the CDR3 is TGTGCCAGCCGAGAGGGGCGAGTCCCCGGGGAGCTGTTTTTT.

This clone was counted many times. The J gene is TRBJ1-5, the V gene TRBV12-5, with TRBD1 matching 11 bases. Germline CDR1 reads LGHNT; CDR2 reads FRNRAP. V dropped 4 bases and J dropped 7; count of bases not matched to a gene: 0. The CDR3 runs 13 residues. CDR3 nucleotide sequence: TGTGCTAGTGGTTGGGACAGGGGGCAGCCCCAGCATTTT. This sequence encodes CASGWDRGQPQHF.

This clone was counted many times. The gene calls are TRBV30 and TRBJ1-1; no definite D call. Trimming removed 4 bases at V and 0 bases at J, with 6 bases between. This CDR3 region has 12 residues. Germline lookup yields CDR1 GTSNPN and CDR2 SVGIG (reference sequence). CDR3 DNA: TGTGCCTGGAAGAATATGAACACTGAAGCTTTCTTT. Its protein product is CAWKNMNTEAFF.

With respect to this clone: One junction end disagrees with the germline gene, perhaps due to a read error. The chain has TRBV28 and TRBJ2-2; TRBD1 agrees at 10 bases. Germline V gives CDR1 MDHEN, CDR2 SYDVKM. The CDR3 has 17 residues. The CDR3 region has the DNA TGTGCCAGATTTGGGGGGGACAGGGGCGAAATTACCGTGGAGCTGTTTTTT. Encoded protein: CARFGGDRGEITVELFF.

This clone was counted ten times or more. This CDR3 is CASSEGGTLNTEAFF. DNA of the CDR3: TGTGCCAGCAGCGAGGGAGGGACATTGAACACTGAAGCTTTCTTT. The chain is built from TRBV9 and TRBJ1-1; D perhaps matches TRBD1 (6 bases). The length of the CDR3 is 15 residues. Germline assignment: CDR1 SGDLS and CDR2 YYNGEE. The V end lost 3 bases, the J end lost 0 bases, and 12 bases lay between the germline ends.

By sample fraction, this clone is medium-sized. The V call is TRBV6-1, the J call TRBJ2-7; D not resolved. V lost 1 base, J lost 2 bases, and 9 bases lay in between. The CDR3 covers 14 residues. Per the germline V gene, CDR1 is MNHNS and CDR2 is SASEGT. CDR3 loop: CASSEGWVPYEQYF. The CDR3 nucleotides are TGTGCCAGCAGTGAAGGTTGGGTCCCCTACGAGCAGTACTTC.

This clone was seen repeatedly, ten times or more. Other DNA sequences in this specimen translate into the identical CDR3. The chain has TRBV10-3 and TRBJ1-3; possible D gene TRBD1, 5 bases. The V end lost 7 bases, the J end lost 4 bases, and 14 bases lay between the germline ends. The CDR3 spans 14 residues. Germline CDR1 and CDR2: ENHRY and SYGVKD. The CDR3 region is CAIMGTGPGNTIYF. DNA for the CDR3: TGTGCCATCATGGGGACGGGGCCCGGAAACACCATATATTTT.

In this sample, this clone turned up many times. This sample also contains other DNA sequences that code for the same CDR3. The V and J genes are TRBV11-2 and TRBJ2-5; D may be TRBD2 (7 bases). Germline V gene data show CDR1 as SGHAT and CDR2 as FQNNGV. The length of the CDR3 is 15 residues. V was trimmed by 5 bases and J by 5 bases, leaving 18 bases between them. The CDR3 bases are TGTGCCAGCAGCGACTACGGGGGGCCCTCGGAGACCCAGTACTTC. This codes for CASSDYGGPSETQYF.